A selection of T cell receptor beta chains follows, all from one sample in a study of post-analysis software for immune sequencing data. TCRdb called the PCR reads again in MiXCR, with one record for every CDR3 protein. The table has hundreds of thousands of distinct CDR3 sequences, approximately 60% seen once. Specimen: blood. These receptors came from a girl aged 2 to 9 with multiple sclerosis. CDR3s include the opening cysteine and the closing phenylalanine or tryptophan. Each record gives: V gene, clone size, D gene, J gene, CDR3 DNA, CDR3 protein. The D gene is left open where the match is weak. Not every row has a clone size; where given, it reads once, few, many or a size class.

>TRBV27|NA|TRBD2|TRBJ2-7
TGTGCCACCGCTGGACTAGCGGGGTCCCTTGGCGAGCAGTACTTC
CATAGLAGSLGEQYF
>TRBV4-2|NA|NA|TRBJ1-3
TGTGCCAGCAGCCAAGATCTCGGGTCTGGAAACACCATATATTTT
CASSQDLGSGNTIYF
>TRBV7-9|few|NA|TRBJ2-5
TGTGCCAGCAGCTCCCTAAAGACAGGTTCTCAAGAGACCCAGTACTTC
CASSSLKTGSQETQYF
>TRBV7-3|few|NA|TRBJ2-5
TGTGCCAGCAGCTTAAAGCCGTTGGAGACCCAGTACTTC
CASSLKPLETQYF
>TRBV5-1|NA|TRBD1|TRBJ2-5
TGCGCCAGCAGCCCCTGGGGGACAGAGCGTCGAGAGACCCAGTACTTC
CASSPWGTERRETQYF
>TRBV5-1|NA|NA|TRBJ2-5
TGCGCCAGCAGCTTCGATAGGGAGACCCAGTACTTC
CASSFDRETQYF
>TRBV20-1|few|TRBD1|TRBJ1-2
TGCAGTGCTAGGGGACAGGGAGATGGCTACACCTTC
CSARGQGDGYTF
>TRBV9|NA|NA|TRBJ2-7
TGTGCCAGCAGCGCCAGGGTGGGAGGCGAGCAGTACTTC
CASSARVGGEQYF
>TRBV10-3|NA|TRBD1|TRBJ2-1
TGTGCCATCCTGGACAGGATAGGCAATGAGCAGTTCTTC
CAILDRIGNEQFF
>TRBV20-1|NA|NA|TRBJ1-6
TGCAGTGCTAGAGATAGTGGGGAGGGGTGGGGTTCACCCCTCCACTTT
CSARDSGEGWGSPLHF
>TRBV6-2/TRBV6-3|NA|NA|TRBJ2-4
TGTGCCAGCAGTCACTGGGGAGCCAAAAACATTCAGTACTTC
CASSHWGAKNIQYF
>TRBV10-3|NA|NA|TRBJ2-7
TGTGCCATCAGGGACTCATACTACTCCTACGAGCAGTACTTC
CAIRDSYYSYEQYF
>TRBV7-2|few|TRBD2|TRBJ2-5
TGTGCCAGCAGCCCCCCGGGACTAGCGGGAGGATCGAATGAGCAGTACTTC
CASSPPGLAGGSNEQYF
>TRBV5-1|NA|TRBD2|TRBJ2-1
TGCGCCAGCAGCGAGGAAGCGGGGATTGAGTTCTTC
CASSEEAGIEFF
>TRBV6-5|NA|TRBD2|TRBJ2-1
TGTGCCAGCAGTTACTCCCCTAGCGGGAGCCATGAGCAGTTCTTC
CASSYSPSGSHEQFF
>TRBV5-1|few|NA|TRBJ2-7
TGTGCCAGCAGTTTAACGGGAGAGTACGAGCAGTACTTC
CASSLTGEYEQYF
>TRBV20-1|NA|TRBD2|TRBJ2-3
TGCAGTACCGACGGCGGGAGGGTAACAGATACGCAGTATTTT
CSTDGGRVTDTQYF